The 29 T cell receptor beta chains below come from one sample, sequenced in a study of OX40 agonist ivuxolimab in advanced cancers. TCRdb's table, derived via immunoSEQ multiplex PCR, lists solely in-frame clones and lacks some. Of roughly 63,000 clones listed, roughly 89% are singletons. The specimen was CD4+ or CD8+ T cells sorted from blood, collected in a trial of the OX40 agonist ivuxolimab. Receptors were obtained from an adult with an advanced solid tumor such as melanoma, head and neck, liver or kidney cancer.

CDR3 amino acids: CASSIVATAYEQYF. The CDR3 DNA reads TGTGCCAGTAGTATTGTCGCGACAGCCTACGAGCAGTACTTC. The gene calls are TRBV19 and TRBJ2-7; a weak D match, TRBD1 (5 bases). The V end lost 3 bases, the J end lost 2 bases, and 11 bases lay between the germline ends. The CDR3 consists of 14 residues. Germline V CDR1 and CDR2: LNHDA, SQIVND (reference sequence).

CDR3 in amino acids: CASSIPDRSGNEQFF. Written as DNA, the CDR3 is TGTGCCAGTAGTATCCCGGACAGATCCGGCAATGAGCAGTTCTTC. This chain connects TRBV19 to TRBJ2-1; perhaps TRBD1 as D (6 bases). This CDR3 has 15 residues. V was pared by 3 bases and J by 6 bases, with 15 bases between. The germline V gene encodes CDR1 LNHDA and CDR2 SQIVND (reference sequence).

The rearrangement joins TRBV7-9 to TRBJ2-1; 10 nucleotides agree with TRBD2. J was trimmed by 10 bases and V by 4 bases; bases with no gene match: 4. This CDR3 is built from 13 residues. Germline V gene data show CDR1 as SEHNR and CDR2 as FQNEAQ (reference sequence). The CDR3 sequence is CASSWELAGEQFF. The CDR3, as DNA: TGTGCCAGCAGCTGGGAACTAGCGGGAGAGCAGTTCTTC.

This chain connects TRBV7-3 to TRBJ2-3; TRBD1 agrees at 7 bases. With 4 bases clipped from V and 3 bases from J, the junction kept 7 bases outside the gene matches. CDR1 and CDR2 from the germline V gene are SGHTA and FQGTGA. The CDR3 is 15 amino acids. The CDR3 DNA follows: TGTGCCAGCAGCTCGACAGGGATGAGAACAGATACGCAGTATTTT. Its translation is CASSSTGMRTDTQYF.

The CDR3 DNA is TGTGCCAGCAGCCCAATATTTCTGACCCTCCACTACGAGCAGTACTTC. Its protein product is CASSPIFLTLHYEQYF. This sequence joins TRBV28 and TRBJ2-7, with D hard to call. The CDR3 loop spans 16 amino acids. CDR1 is MDHEN and CDR2 is SYDVKM in the germline V gene. V was trimmed by 6 bases and J by 3 bases, leaving 21 bases between them.

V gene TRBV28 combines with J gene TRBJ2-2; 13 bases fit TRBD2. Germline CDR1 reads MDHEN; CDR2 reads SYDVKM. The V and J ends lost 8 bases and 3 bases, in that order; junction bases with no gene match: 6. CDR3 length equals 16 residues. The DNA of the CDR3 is TGTGCCAGCGGTGGGGGACTAGCGGGATACACCGGGGAGCTGTTTTTT. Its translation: CASGGGLAGYTGELFF.

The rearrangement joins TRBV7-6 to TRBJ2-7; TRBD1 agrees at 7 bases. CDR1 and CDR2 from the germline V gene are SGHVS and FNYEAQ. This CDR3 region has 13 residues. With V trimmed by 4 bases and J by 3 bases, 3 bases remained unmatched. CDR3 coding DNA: TGTGCCAGCAGCTACAGACAGGGCTACGAGCAGTACTTC. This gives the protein CASSYRQGYEQYF.

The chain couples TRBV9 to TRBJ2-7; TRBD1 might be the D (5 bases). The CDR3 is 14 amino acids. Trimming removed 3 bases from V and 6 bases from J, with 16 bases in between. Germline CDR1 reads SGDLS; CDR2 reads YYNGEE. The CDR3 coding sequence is TGTGCCAGCAGCGGGAGCAGGGTTCTGGGCGAGCAGTACTTC. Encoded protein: CASSGSRVLGEQYF. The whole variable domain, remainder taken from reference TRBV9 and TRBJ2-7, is DSGVTQTPKHLITATGQRVTLRCSPRSGDLSVYWYQQSLDQGLQFLIQYYNGEERAKGNILERFSAQQFPDLHSELNLSSLELGDSALYFCASSGSRVLGEQYFGPGTRLTVT.

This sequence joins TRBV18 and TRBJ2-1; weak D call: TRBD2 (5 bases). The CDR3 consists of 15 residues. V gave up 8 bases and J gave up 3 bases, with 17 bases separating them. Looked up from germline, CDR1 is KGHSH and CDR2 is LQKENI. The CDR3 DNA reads TGTGCCAGCACCCTCGGGGTCAAGGGCTACAATGAGCAGTTCTTC. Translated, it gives CASTLGVKGYNEQFF.

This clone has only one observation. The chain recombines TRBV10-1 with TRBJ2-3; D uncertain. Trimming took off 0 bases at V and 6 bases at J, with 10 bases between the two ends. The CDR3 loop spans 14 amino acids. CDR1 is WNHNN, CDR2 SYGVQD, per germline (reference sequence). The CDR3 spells CASSESIGWDTQYF. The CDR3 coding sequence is TGCGCCAGCAGTGAGTCGATCGGGTGGGATACGCAGTATTTT.

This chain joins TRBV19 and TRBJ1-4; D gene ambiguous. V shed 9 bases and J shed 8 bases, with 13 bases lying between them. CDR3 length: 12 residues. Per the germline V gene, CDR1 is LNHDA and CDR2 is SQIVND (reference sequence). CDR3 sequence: CASRIQDEKLFF. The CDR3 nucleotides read TGTGCCAGCCGAATACAAGACGAAAAACTGTTTTTT. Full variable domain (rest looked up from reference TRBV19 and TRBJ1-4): DGGITQSPKYLFRKEGQNVTLSCEQNLNHDAMYWYRQDPGQGLRLIYYSQIVNDFQKGDIAEGYSVSREKKESFPLTVTSAQKNPTAFYLCASRIQDEKLFFGSGTQLSVL.

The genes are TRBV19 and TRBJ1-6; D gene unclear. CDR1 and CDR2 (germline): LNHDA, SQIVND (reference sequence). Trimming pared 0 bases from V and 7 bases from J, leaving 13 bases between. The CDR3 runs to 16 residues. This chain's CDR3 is CASSIDSGGFNSPLHF. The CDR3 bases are TGTGCCAGTAGTATAGATTCTGGAGGGTTCAATTCACCCCTCCACTTT.

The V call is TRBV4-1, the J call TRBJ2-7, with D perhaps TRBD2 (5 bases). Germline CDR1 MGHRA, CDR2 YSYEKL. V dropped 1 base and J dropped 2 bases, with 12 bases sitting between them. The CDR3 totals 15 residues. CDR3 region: CASSQAPSLPYEQYF. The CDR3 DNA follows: TGCGCCAGCAGCCAAGCGCCTAGCTTACCCTACGAGCAGTACTTC.

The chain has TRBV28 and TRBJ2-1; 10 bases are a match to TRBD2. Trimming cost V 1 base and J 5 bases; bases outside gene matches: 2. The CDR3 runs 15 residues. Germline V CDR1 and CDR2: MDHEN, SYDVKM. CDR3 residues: CASSLSLAGDNEQFF. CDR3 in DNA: TGTGCCAGCAGTTTATCGCTAGCGGGGGACAATGAGCAGTTCTTC.

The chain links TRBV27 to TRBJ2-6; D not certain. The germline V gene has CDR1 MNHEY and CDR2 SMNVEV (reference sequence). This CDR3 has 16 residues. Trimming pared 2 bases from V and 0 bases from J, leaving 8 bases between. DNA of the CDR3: TGTGCCAGCAGTTTAATAACGAGCTCTGGGGCCAACGTCCTGACTTTC. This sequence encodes CASSLITSSGANVLTF.

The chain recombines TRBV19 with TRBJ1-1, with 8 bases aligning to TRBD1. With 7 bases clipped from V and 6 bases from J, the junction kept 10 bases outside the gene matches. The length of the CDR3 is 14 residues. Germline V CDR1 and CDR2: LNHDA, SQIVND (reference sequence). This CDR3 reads CASTQQGVRAEAFF. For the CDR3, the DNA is TGTGCCAGTACCCAACAGGGGGTTAGAGCTGAAGCTTTCTTT.

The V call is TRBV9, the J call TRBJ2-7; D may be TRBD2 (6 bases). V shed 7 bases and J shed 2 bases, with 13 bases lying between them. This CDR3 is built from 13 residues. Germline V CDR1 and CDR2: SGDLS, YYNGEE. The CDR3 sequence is CASGGSVPYEQYF. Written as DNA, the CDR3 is TGTGCCAGCGGGGGGAGCGTACCCTACGAGCAGTACTTC.

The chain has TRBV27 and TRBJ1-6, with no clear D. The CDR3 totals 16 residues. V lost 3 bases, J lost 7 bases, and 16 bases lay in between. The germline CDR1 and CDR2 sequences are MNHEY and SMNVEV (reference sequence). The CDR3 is CASSFILALGNSPLHF. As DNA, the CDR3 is TGTGCCAGCAGTTTTATTTTGGCTTTGGGGAATTCACCCCTCCACTTT.

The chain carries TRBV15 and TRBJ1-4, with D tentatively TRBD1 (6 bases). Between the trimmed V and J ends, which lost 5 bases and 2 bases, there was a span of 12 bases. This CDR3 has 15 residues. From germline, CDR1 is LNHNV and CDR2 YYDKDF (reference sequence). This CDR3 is CATSVGRGTNEKLFF. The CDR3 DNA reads TGTGCCACCAGCGTTGGCAGGGGTACTAATGAAAAACTGTTTTTT.

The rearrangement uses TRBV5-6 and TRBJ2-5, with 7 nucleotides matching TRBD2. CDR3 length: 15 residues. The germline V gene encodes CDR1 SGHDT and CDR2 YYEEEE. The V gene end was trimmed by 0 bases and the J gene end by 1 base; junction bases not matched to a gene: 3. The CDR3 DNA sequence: TGTGCCAGCAGCTTGGCGGGGGGATTCCAAGAGACCCAGTACTTC. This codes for CASSLAGGFQETQYF.

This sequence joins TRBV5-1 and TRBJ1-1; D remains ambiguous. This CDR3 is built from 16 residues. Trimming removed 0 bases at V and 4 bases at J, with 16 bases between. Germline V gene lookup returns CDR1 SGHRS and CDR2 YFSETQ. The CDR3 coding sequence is TGCGCCAGCAGCTTGGGGGTTGGGCGGGTTAGCACTGAAGCTTTCTTT. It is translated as CASSLGVGRVSTEAFF.

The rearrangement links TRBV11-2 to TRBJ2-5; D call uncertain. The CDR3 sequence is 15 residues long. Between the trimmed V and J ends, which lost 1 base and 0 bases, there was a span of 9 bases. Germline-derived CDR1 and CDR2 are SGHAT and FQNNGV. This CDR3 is CASSLALYNQETQYF. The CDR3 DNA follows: TGTGCCAGCAGCTTAGCCCTCTACAACCAAGAGACCCAGTACTTC.

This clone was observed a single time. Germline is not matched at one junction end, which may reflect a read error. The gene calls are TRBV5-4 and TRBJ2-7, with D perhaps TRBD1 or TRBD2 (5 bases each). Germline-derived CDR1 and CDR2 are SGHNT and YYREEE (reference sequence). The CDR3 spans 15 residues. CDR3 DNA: TGTGCCAGCAGTTTGGGACCACTCTTGGGGGACGAGCAGTACTTC. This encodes CASSLGPLLGDEQYF. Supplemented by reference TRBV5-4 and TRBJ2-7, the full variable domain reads ETGVTQSPTHLIKTRGQQVTLRCSSQSGHNTVSWYQQALGQGPQFIFQYYREEENGRGNFPPRFSGLQFPNYSSELNVNALELDDSALYLCASSLGPLLGDEQYFGPGTRLTVT.

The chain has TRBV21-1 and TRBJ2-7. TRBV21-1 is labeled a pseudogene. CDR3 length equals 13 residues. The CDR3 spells CASSNGASSEQYF. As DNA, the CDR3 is TGTGCCAGCTCGAACGGGGCTAGCTCCGAGCAGTACTTC.

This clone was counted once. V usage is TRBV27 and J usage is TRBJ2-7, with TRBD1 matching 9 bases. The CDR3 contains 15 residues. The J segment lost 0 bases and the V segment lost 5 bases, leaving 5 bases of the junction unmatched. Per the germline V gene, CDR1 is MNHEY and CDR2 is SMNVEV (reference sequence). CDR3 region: CASSHGTGSSYEQYF. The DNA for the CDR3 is TGTGCCAGCAGTCACGGGACAGGGAGCTCCTACGAGCAGTACTTC.

The CDR3: CASSLVMADPNEQFF. The CDR3 bases are TGTGCCAGCAGCTTAGTTATGGCAGATCCCAATGAGCAGTTCTTC. V usage is TRBV7-6 and J usage is TRBJ2-1; D not certain. This CDR3 region has 15 residues. V lost 1 base, J lost 6 bases, and 13 bases lay in between. Germline V gene lookup returns CDR1 SGHVS and CDR2 FNYEAQ.

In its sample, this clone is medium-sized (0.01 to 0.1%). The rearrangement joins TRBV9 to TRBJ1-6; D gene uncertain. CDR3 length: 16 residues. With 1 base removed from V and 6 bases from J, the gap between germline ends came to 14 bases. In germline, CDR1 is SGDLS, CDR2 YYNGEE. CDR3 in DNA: TGTGCCAGCAGCGTAAGGGCGGATGAACGTAATTCACCCCTCCACTTT. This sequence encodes CASSVRADERNSPLHF.

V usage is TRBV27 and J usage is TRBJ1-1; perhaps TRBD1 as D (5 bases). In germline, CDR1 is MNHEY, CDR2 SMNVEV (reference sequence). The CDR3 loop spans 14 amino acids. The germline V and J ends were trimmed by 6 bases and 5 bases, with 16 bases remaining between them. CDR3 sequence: CASSLQVMGTEAFF. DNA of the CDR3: TGTGCCAGCAGCCTACAGGTTATGGGGACTGAAGCTTTCTTT.

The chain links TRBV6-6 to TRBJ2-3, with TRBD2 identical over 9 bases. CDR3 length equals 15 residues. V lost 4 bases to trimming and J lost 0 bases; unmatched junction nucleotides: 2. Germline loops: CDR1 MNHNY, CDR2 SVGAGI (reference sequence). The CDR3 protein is CASSSSGASTDTQYF. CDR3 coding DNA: TGTGCCAGCAGTTCTAGCGGGGCTAGCACAGATACGCAGTATTTT.